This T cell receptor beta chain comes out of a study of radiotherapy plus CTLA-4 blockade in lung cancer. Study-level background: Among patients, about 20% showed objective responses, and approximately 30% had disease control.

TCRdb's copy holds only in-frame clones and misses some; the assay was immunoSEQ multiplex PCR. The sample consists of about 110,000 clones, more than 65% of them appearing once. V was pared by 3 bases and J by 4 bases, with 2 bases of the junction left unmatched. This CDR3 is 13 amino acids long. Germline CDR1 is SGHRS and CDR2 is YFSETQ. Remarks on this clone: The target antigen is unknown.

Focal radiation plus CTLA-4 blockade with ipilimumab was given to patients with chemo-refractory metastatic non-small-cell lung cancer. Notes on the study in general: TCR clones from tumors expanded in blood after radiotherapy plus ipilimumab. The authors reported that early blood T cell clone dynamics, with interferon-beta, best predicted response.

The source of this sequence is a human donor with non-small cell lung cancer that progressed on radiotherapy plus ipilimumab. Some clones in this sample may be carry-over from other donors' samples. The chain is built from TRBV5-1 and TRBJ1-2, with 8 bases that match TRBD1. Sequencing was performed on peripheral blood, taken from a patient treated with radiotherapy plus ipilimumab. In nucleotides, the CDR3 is TGCGCCAGCAGCTGGGACAGGATCTATGGCTACACCTTC. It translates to CASSWDRIYGYTF.